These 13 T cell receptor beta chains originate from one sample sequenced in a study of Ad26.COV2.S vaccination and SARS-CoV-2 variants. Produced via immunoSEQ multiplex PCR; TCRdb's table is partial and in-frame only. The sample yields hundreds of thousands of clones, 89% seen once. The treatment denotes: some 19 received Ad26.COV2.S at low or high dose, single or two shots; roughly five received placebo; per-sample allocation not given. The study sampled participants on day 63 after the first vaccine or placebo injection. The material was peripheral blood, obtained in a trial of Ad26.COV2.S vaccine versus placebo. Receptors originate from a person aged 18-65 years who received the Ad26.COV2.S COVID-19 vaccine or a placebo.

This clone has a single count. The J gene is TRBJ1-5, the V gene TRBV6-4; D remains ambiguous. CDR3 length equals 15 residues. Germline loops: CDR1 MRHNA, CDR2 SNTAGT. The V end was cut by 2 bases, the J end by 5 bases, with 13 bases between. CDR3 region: CASSDGRRVDQPQHF. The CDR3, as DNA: TGTGCCAGCAGTGACGGCAGACGCGTGGATCAGCCCCAGCATTTT.

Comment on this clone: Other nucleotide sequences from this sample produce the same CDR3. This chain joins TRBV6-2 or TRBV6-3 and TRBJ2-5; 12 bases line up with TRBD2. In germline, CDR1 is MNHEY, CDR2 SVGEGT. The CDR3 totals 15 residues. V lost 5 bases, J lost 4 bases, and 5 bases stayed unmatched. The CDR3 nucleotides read TGTGCCAGCAGTCGACTAGCGGGGGTAGGAGAGACCCAGTACTTC. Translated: CASSRLAGVGETQYF.

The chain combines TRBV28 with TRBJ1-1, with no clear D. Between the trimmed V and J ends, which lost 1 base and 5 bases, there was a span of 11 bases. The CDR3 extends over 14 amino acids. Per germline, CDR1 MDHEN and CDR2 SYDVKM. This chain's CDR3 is CASSLSGLGTEAFF. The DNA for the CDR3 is TGTGCCAGCAGTTTATCGGGGTTGGGGACTGAAGCTTTCTTT.

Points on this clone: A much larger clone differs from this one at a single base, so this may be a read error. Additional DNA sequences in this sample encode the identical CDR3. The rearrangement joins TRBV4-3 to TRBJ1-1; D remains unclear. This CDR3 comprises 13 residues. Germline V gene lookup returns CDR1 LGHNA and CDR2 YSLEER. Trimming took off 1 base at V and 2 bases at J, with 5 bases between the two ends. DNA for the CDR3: TGCGCCAGCAGCCAAGGACGTAACACTGAAGCTTTCTTT. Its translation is CASSQGRNTEAFF.

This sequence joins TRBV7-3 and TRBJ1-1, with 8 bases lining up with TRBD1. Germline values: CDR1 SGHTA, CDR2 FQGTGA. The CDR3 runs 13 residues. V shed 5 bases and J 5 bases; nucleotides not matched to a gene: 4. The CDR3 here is CASSQQGGTEAFF. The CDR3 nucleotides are TGTGCCAGCAGCCAACAGGGGGGAACTGAAGCTTTCTTT.

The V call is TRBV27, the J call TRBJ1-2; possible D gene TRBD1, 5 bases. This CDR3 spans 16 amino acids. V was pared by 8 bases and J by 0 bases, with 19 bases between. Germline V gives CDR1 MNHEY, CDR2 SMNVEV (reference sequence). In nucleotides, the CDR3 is TGTGCCAGCGGGAGGCGGCAGGGACCCTCTAACTATGGCTACACCTTC. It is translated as CASGRRQGPSNYGYTF.

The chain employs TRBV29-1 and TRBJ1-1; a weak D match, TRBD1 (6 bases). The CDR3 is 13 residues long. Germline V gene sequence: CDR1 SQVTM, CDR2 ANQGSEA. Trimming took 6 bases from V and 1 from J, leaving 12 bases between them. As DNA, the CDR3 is TGCAGCGTGAGCAGGGGAGGGAACACTGAAGCTTTCTTT. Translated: CSVSRGGNTEAFF.

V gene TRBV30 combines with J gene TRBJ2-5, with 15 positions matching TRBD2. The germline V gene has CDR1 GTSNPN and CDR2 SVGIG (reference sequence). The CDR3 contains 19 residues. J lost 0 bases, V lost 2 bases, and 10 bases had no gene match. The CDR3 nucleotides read TGTGCCTGGAGTCCAGCGGGACTAGCGGGGGGATCCTACCAAGAGACCCAGTACTTC. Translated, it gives CAWSPAGLAGGSYQETQYF.

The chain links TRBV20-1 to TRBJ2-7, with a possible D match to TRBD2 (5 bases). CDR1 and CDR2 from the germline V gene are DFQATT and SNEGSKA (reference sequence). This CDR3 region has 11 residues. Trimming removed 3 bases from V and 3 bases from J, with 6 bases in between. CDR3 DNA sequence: TGCAGTGCTAGGAGCGGCTACGAGCAGTACTTC. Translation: CSARSGYEQYF.

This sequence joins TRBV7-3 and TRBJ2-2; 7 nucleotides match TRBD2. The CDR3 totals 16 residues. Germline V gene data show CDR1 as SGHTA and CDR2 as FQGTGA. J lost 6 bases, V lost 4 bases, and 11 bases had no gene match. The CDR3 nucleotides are TGTGCCAGCAGCTGGGGGGGACCTCGTAGCCCCGGGGAGCTGTTTTTT. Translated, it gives CASSWGGPRSPGELFF.

CDR3 nucleotides: TGTGCCAGCACTTACTCTAGCGGGGCCTACGAGCAGTACTTC. The encoded protein is CASTYSSGAYEQYF. The chain links TRBV13 to TRBJ2-7; TRBD2 matches at 9 bases. The trim removed 7 bases at V and 2 bases at J, leaving 6 bases unmatched. The CDR3 has 14 amino acids. Germline assignment: CDR1 PRHDT and CDR2 FYEKMQ (reference sequence).

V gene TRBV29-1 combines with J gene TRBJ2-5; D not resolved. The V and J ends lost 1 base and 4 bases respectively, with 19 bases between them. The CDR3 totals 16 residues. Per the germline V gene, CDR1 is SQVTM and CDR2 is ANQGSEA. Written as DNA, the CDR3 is TGCAGCGTTGAAGGGCCCCCCGGTGTGGCGCGAGAGACCCAGTACTTC. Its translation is CSVEGPPGVARETQYF.

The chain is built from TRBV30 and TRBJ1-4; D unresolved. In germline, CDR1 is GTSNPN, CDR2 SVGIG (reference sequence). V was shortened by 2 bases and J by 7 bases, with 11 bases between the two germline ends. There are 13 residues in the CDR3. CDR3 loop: CAWSTTYGEKLFF. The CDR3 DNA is TGTGCCTGGAGTACTACTTATGGTGAAAAACTGTTTTTT.